These T cell receptor beta chains were read from a single sample in a study of T cell changes during pregnancy in multiple sclerosis. Only in-frame clones appear in the TCRdb table, and some are missing; sequencing was by immunoSEQ multiplex PCR. The profile shows under 45,000 clones, 92% of them singletons. The starting material was CD4+ T cells from peripheral blood mononuclear cells, obtained in the first trimester of pregnancy. These receptors all stem from a female donor with multiple sclerosis, enrolled in a pregnancy study. Both conserved end residues are part of each CDR3. The order of the fields is clone size, D gene, V gene, J gene, CDR3 DNA, CDR3 protein. A D gene is named only where the DNA matches it firmly. A clone size is listed for some rows: how often the clone was seen (once, few, many), or a class if it is expanded.

.	TRBD2	TRBV27	TRBJ2-1	TGTGCCAGCATGCTAGCGGGAGGGCCCTACAATGAGCAGTTCTTC	CASMLAGGPYNEQFF
.	.	TRBV20-1	TRBJ2-1	TGCAGTGCCCGAGGTGCCAATGAGCAGTTCTTC	CSARGANEQFF
few	.	TRBV11-3	TRBJ1-1	TGTGCCAGCAGTCTGACAGGGAACACTGAAGCTTTCTTT	CASSLTGNTEAFF
.	TRBD1	TRBV19	TRBJ2-7	TGTGCCAGTAGCAGGGGGCGCAGGTTTAACGAGCAGTACTTC	CASSRGRRFNEQYF
.	.	TRBV6-1	TRBJ1-1	TGTGCCAGCAGTGAAGCTGGGGGACACAACACTGAAGCTTTCTTT	CASSEAGGHNTEAFF
.	.	TRBV27	TRBJ2-2	TGTGCCAGCAGTTTAATTTTCGGTGGGAACACCGGGGAGCTGTTTTTT	CASSLIFGGNTGELFF
.	.	TRBV4-2	TRBJ1-1	TGTGCCAGCAGCCAGTCCGACGGGGGAGTCGGGGGGCGGAACACTGAAGCTTTCTTT	CASSQSDGGVGGRNTEAFF
.	TRBD2	TRBV2	TRBJ2-1	TGTGCCAGCAGCGACGGACCGGGACTAGCGGGAGTGAGGCAGTTCTTC	CASSDGPGLAGVRQFF
.	TRBD2	TRBV28	TRBJ2-7	TGTGCCAGTACGGAGGGAGGGCCTGGGTCCTACGAGCAGTACTTC	CASTEGGPGSYEQYF
once	.	TRBV2	TRBJ2-5	TGTGCCAGCAGTAGGGTGTTAGAGGGGACCCAGTACTTC	CASSRVLEGTQYF
.	.	TRBV29-1	TRBJ1-2	TGTAGTATGTCCCGAGGAGACTATGGCTACACCTTC	CSMSRGDYGYTF
.	TRBD2	TRBV5-1	TRBJ2-1	TGCGCCAGCAGCAGTCTAGCGGGAGGGGGTAATGAGCAGTTCTTC	CASSSLAGGGNEQFF
.	TRBD1	TRBV27	TRBJ2-5	TGTGCCAGCAGACTCTTTGGGACAGCTCAAGAGACCCAGTACTTC	CASRLFGTAQETQYF
.	TRBD2	TRBV5-4	TRBJ2-1	TGTGCCAGCAGCCCATTCGGACTAGCGGACAACAATGAGCAGTTCTTC	CASSPFGLADNNEQFF
.	TRBD2	TRBV11-3	TRBJ2-2	TGTGCCAGCAGCTTAGATTCAGCGGGAGTGTCCGGGGAGCTGTTTTTT	CASSLDSAGVSGELFF
.	TRBD1	TRBV28	TRBJ1-3	TGTGCCAGCAGTTTCCGACAGGGAATTGGAAACACCATATATTTT	CASSFRQGIGNTIYF
.	TRBD2	TRBV29-1	TRBJ2-7	TGCAGCGGTGGGACTAGCGGCTACGAGCAGTACTTC	CSGGTSGYEQYF
.	.	TRBV28	TRBJ2-1	TGTGCCAGCAGTTTGCGGGTTTTGCAGGAGCAGTTCTTC	CASSLRVLQEQFF
.	TRBD1	TRBV28	TRBJ1-5	TGTGCCAGCAGTTTCAAGGCAGGGGGCTCACAGCCCCAGCATTTT	CASSFKAGGSQPQHF
.	TRBD1	TRBV28	TRBJ1-3	TGTGCCAGCAGTTATTCGGACAGGGGAGCTGGAAACACCATATATTTT	CASSYSDRGAGNTIYF
.	TRBD2	TRBV18	TRBJ2-1	TGTGCCAGCTCACCAGGACTAGCAGACTACAATGAGCAGTTCTTC	CASSPGLADYNEQFF
.	TRBD1	TRBV19	TRBJ1-5	TGTGCCAGTAGGGGACAGGGGGTGCGGAGCAATCAGCCCCAGCATTTT	CASRGQGVRSNQPQHF
.	.	TRBV2	TRBJ2-7	TGTGCCAGCAGTGTCGAGAAGGACAGAATCTACGAGCAGTACTTC	CASSVEKDRIYEQYF
.	.	TRBV14	TRBJ2-7	TGTGCCAGCAGCCCCAAAGGGGCTGCGCGGTACTTC	CASSPKGAARYF
.	.	TRBV5-1	TRBJ1-6	TGCGCCAGCAGCTTGGCCACAGGAGCCCCGAATTCACCCCTCCACTTT	CASSLATGAPNSPLHF
.	TRBD1	TRBV4-2	TRBJ1-1	TGTGCCAGCAGCCAACCGGGGACAGGAGAAGCTTTCTTT	CASSQPGTGEAFF
.	TRBD2	TRBV10-3	TRBJ2-5	TGTGCCATCAGTGAGCCGGGCCTAGCGGAAGAGACCCAGTACTTC	CAISEPGLAEETQYF
.	.	TRBV5-1	TRBJ2-1	TGCGCCAGCAGCTTGCCCTCAGGGATCTACAATGAGCAGTTCTTC	CASSLPSGIYNEQFF
.	TRBD2	TRBV10-3	TRBJ2-2	TGTGCCATCAAATTGACTAGCGGGGGGAACACCGGGGAGCTGTTTTTT	CAIKLTSGGNTGELFF
.	.	TRBV28	TRBJ1-1	TGTGCCAGCAGGAGCGGTACCCTGAACACTGAAGCTTTCTTT	CASRSGTLNTEAFF
.	.	TRBV28	TRBJ2-5	TGTGCCAGCAGTTTCTCCCTACGAGAGACCCAGTACTTC	CASSFSLRETQYF
.	TRBD2	TRBV10-3	TRBJ2-7	TGTGCCATCAGTGATGGGAGGGCCTCAGTTGAAGAGCAGTACTTC	CAISDGRASVEEQYF
.	.	TRBV5-4	TRBJ1-1	TGTGCCAGCAGCGACACCCCAGGGTTGAACACTGAAGCTTTCTTT	CASSDTPGLNTEAFF
.	.	TRBV7-9	TRBJ2-2	TGTGCCAGCAGCCTCGTCAGGGGAGCGAACGGGGAGCTGTTTTTT	CASSLVRGANGELFF
.	.	TRBV5-1	TRBJ2-5	TGCGCCAGCAGCCCGACTCGGATCCCGCCAGAGACCCAGTACTTC	CASSPTRIPPETQYF
once	TRBD2	TRBV6-5	TRBJ2-1	TGTGCCAGCAGTTACCTCCTAGCGGCCTACAATGAGCAGTTCTTC	CASSYLLAAYNEQFF
.	TRBD1	TRBV7-9	TRBJ2-1	TGTGCCAGCAGCCGGGACAGTCACAATGAGCAGTTCTTC	CASSRDSHNEQFF
.	.	TRBV5-4	TRBJ2-1	TGTGCCAGCAGCTTACCCCCAGCGAGCTCCTACAATGAGCAGTTCTTC	CASSLPPASSYNEQFF
.	TRBD2	TRBV5-1	TRBJ2-7	TGCGCCAGCAGCCCTGGACTAGCGGGAGCCGAGCAGTACTTC	CASSPGLAGAEQYF
.	.	TRBV29-1	TRBJ2-5	TGCAGCGCCGAGGGGGGGGTGGTCAGAGAGACCCAGTACTTC	CSAEGGVVRETQYF
.	.	TRBV9	TRBJ2-3	TGTGCCAGCAGCGTAGCCCCGGGAACAGATACGCAGTATTTT	CASSVAPGTDTQYF
.	TRBD1	TRBV9	TRBJ2-2	TGTGCCAGCAGCCCTCGACAGGGTACGAACACCGGGGAGCTGTTTTTT	CASSPRQGTNTGELFF
.	.	TRBV6-6	TRBJ1-1	TGTGCCAGCAACGGCAGGGGATTATCTGAAGCTTTCTTT	CASNGRGLSEAFF
.	.	TRBV7-2	TRBJ2-4	TGTGCCAGCAGCTTCTCCCGGGGGAAAAACATTCAGTACTTC	CASSFSRGKNIQYF
.	.	TRBV5-8	TRBJ2-6	TGTGCCAGCAGCTTGGTGGCGCGGGGGGCCAACGTCCTGACTTTC	CASSLVARGANVLTF
.	TRBD2	TRBV4-1	TRBJ2-1	TGCGCCAGCAGCCTCTTCATGGGACTAGGCTACAATGAGCAGTTCTTC	CASSLFMGLGYNEQFF
.	.	TRBV28	TRBJ2-7	TGTGCCAGCAGTTCGACAGGCCTATCCTACGAGCAGTACTTC	CASSSTGLSYEQYF
.	TRBD2	TRBV9	TRBJ2-1	TGTGCCAGCAGCGTAGTGGGACTAGCGGGCAATGAGCAGTTCTTC	CASSVVGLAGNEQFF
once	.	TRBV6-5	TRBJ2-1	TGTGCCAGCGGCCGGGGGAATGAGCAGTTCTTC	CASGRGNEQFF
.	TRBD2	TRBV5-1	TRBJ2-2	TGCGCCAGCAGCCCGGCAGTTAGCGGGACCGGGGAGCTGTTTTTT	CASSPAVSGTGELFF
.	TRBD2	TRBV5-6	TRBJ2-7	TGTGCCAGCAGCTGGGGGACTAGCGAGAGGCAGTACTTC	CASSWGTSERQYF
.	.	TRBV2	TRBJ2-7	TGTGCCAGCGGGGCGGCCCCGGGCGAGCAGTACTTC	CASGAAPGEQYF
.	TRBD1	TRBV28	TRBJ2-7	TGTGCCAGCAGTACTCCGGGACAGGCTCCCTACGAGCAGTACTTC	CASSTPGQAPYEQYF
.	.	TRBV11-1	TRBJ2-3	TGTGCCAGCAGTTTTATCCGAGGCACAGATACGCAGTATTTT	CASSFIRGTDTQYF
.	.	TRBV28	TRBJ1-3	TGTGCCAGCAGTACAGCATACTCTGGAAACACCATATATTTT	CASSTAYSGNTIYF
.	.	TRBV11-2	TRBJ2-6	TGTGCCAGCACACATTTCAACAGGGCCCCCTCTGGGGCCAACGTCCTGACTTTC	CASTHFNRAPSGANVLTF
few	TRBD2	TRBV11-3	TRBJ2-3	TGTGCCAGCAGCGCGAGCGGGGGGAGCACAGATACGCAGTATTTT	CASSASGGSTDTQYF
.	TRBD2	TRBV5-1	TRBJ2-1	TGCGCCAGCAGCTTGGTCGGAGCGGGAGGTTACAATGAGCAGTTCTTC	CASSLVGAGGYNEQFF
.	.	TRBV7-2	TRBJ2-1	TGTGCCAGCAGCTTAGCTTTGAGCGGCCGGCCTACGGGACTGAGCTCCTACAATGAGCAGTTCTTC	CASSLALSGRPTGLSSYNEQFF